This passage covers 26 T cell receptor beta chains from one sample sequenced in a study of a mutant IDH1 vaccine in newly diagnosed glioma. No antigens are known for them. TCRdb's copy holds only in-frame clones and misses some; the assay was immunoSEQ multiplex PCR. The profile covers tens of thousands of clones, with roughly 83% appearing a single time and approximately 4.6% taken by the ten largest. Time point of the sample: week 35, safety follow-up. All doses held 300 ug of mutant IDH1 20-mer peptide, with topical imiquimod. Sample: PBMCs, taken from a glioma patient whose treatment included an IDH1 peptide vaccine. The origin of the receptors is a woman aged 45 to 65 with glioma.

CDR3: CASSLDGRGGGSTDTQYF. The CDR3 DNA follows: TGCGCCAGCAGCTTGGACGGTCGGGGAGGGGGTAGCACAGATACGCAGTATTTT. The rearrangement joins TRBV5-1 to TRBJ2-3; tentative D call: TRBD2 (7 bases). The CDR3 has 18 residues. V lost 0 bases and J lost 0, with 17 bases in between. Germline CDR1 SGHRS, CDR2 YFSETQ.

This sequence joins TRBV2 and TRBJ2-3; D possibly corresponds to TRBD2 (5 bases). The V and J ends lost 1 base and 4 bases respectively, with 15 bases between them. Per germline, CDR1 SNHLY and CDR2 FYNNEI. The CDR3 spans 16 residues. The CDR3 protein is CASSEVPAGHADTQYF. CDR3 nucleotides: TGTGCCAGCAGTGAAGTTCCGGCGGGTCATGCAGATACGCAGTATTTT. The entire variable domain, with the rest obtained from reference TRBV2 and TRBJ2-3, is as follows: EPEVTQTPSHQVTQMGQEVILRCVPISNHLYFYWYRQILGQKVEFLVSFYNNEISEKSEIFDDQFSVERPDGSNFTLKIRSTKLEDSAMYFCASSEVPAGHADTQYFGPGTRLTVL.

This clone appeared once. The rearrangement uses TRBV7-9 and TRBJ2-4; 12 bases fit TRBD1. The CDR3 covers 17 residues. Germline CDR1 is SEHNR and CDR2 is FQNEAQ (reference sequence). V shed 1 base and J 2 bases; nucleotides not matched to a gene: 3. The CDR3 DNA follows: TGTGCCAGCAGCTTAGTGGGACAGGGGGCCTCCAAAAACATTCAGTACTTC. It yields the protein CASSLVGQGASKNIQYF.

This clone was found a few times. V is TRBV7-3 and J is TRBJ1-2; D gene unclear. The CDR3 has 13 residues. V was trimmed by 2 bases and J by 2 bases, leaving 6 bases between them. Germline CDR1 and CDR2: SGHTA and FQGTGA. CDR3 coding DNA: TGTGCCAGCAGCTTAGGGCAGAACTATGGCTACACCTTC. Translation: CASSLGQNYGYTF.

The V call is TRBV5-1, the J call TRBJ1-3, with TRBD1 matching 9 bases. V trimming: 1 base; J trimming: 1 base; junction bases outside the gene matches: 12. The CDR3 length is 19 residues. CDR1 and CDR2 from the germline V gene are SGHRS and YFSETQ. CDR3 coding DNA: TGCGCCAGCAGCTTGAAGGGTTCTGGACAGGGGTTTTCTGGAAACACCATATATTTT. It codes for CASSLKGSGQGFSGNTIYF.

This chain connects TRBV4-3 to TRBJ1-4; unclear D gene. The CDR3 contains 13 residues. CDR1 and CDR2 from the germline V gene are LGHNA and YSLEER. V was cut by 2 bases and J by 7 bases, with 8 bases left in between. The DNA of the CDR3 is TGCGCCAGCAGCCAAACGTTAGGTGAAAAACTGTTTTTT. Translated, it gives CASSQTLGEKLFF.

The chain is built from TRBV5-4 and TRBJ2-3; D is ambiguous. This CDR3 comprises 12 residues. The V and J ends lost 3 bases and 2 bases respectively, with 4 bases between them. CDR1 is SGHNT, CDR2 YYREEE, per germline (reference sequence). The CDR3 spells CASSSITDTQYF. In nucleotides, the CDR3 is TGTGCCAGCAGCTCAATCACAGATACGCAGTATTTT.

The chain links TRBV7-2 to TRBJ2-1; TRBD1 is a possible D gene (5 bases). CDR1 and CDR2 (germline): SGHTA, FQGNSA. The CDR3 extends over 14 amino acids. V lost 1 base to trimming and J lost 4 bases, with 8 bases between them. The CDR3 protein is CASSLGGWYNEQFF. The CDR3 nucleotides are TGTGCCAGCAGCTTAGGGGGCTGGTACAATGAGCAGTTCTTC.

V and J are TRBV5-6 and TRBJ1-1; D is undetermined. The CDR3 has 17 residues. Trimming took off 0 bases at V and 2 bases at J, with 17 bases between the two ends. Germline values: CDR1 SGHDT, CDR2 YYEEEE. The CDR3 nucleotides are TGTGCCAGCAGCTTGGAAGCCAGAGGCCCCTCCAACACTGAAGCTTTCTTT. Translated: CASSLEARGPSNTEAFF.

This chain joins TRBV18 and TRBJ2-7, with TRBD1 as a possible D gene (5 bases). In germline, CDR1 is KGHSH, CDR2 LQKENI. The CDR3 length is 14 residues. Trimming shortened V by 6 bases and J by 3 bases, and 15 bases separated the two germline ends. The CDR3 DNA follows: TGTGCCAGCTCCCAACGAGCAGGGATCTACGAGCAGTACTTC. Amino acid sequence: CASSQRAGIYEQYF.

The genes are TRBV7-2 and TRBJ2-2; the match to TRBD1 covers 9 bases. The germline gives CDR1 SGHTA, CDR2 FQGNSA. This CDR3 is built from 16 residues. V was clipped by 5 bases and J by 2 bases; unmatched bases: 6. CDR3 sequence (DNA): TGTGCCAGCAGCCTCGGACAGGGGTATAACACCGGGGAGCTGTTTTTT. It translates to CASSLGQGYNTGELFF.

This clone is medium-sized in the sample. The chain couples TRBV6-4 to TRBJ2-3; 8 bases align to TRBD2. Germline CDR1 is MRHNA and CDR2 is SNTAGT. The trim removed 8 bases at V and 3 bases at J, leaving 10 bases unmatched. This CDR3 has 15 amino acids. The CDR3 is CASSDRGGETDTQYF. The CDR3 nucleotides read TGTGCCAGCTCCGACCGGGGGGGCGAAACAGATACGCAGTATTTT.

This clone came up a few times. The chain has TRBV30 and TRBJ1-4, with D uncertain. CDR3 size: 15 residues. Deletions cut 0 bases from V and 8 bases from J, with 16 bases between. Germline assignment: CDR1 GTSNPN and CDR2 SVGIG (reference sequence). The CDR3, as DNA: TGTGCCTGGAGTGTACGCGTCGGCCTTGGCGAAAAACTGTTTTTT. This gives the protein CAWSVRVGLGEKLFF.

The CDR3 here is CASSYGTGSTDTQYF. The CDR3 bases are TGTGCCAGCAGTTACGGGACAGGTAGCACAGATACGCAGTATTTT. The genes are TRBV6-5 and TRBJ2-3; 8 bases are shared with TRBD1. Trimming took 2 bases from V and 0 from J; bases not matched to a gene: 1. CDR1 and CDR2 from the germline V gene are MNHEY and SVGAGI. CDR3 size: 15 residues.

This chain links TRBV7-2 with TRBJ2-3; D assignment may be TRBD1 or TRBD2 (5 bases each). Germline lookup yields CDR1 SGHTA and CDR2 FQGNSA. The length of the CDR3 is 16 residues. Trimming removed 5 bases from V and 2 bases from J, with 17 bases in between. The CDR3 loop reads CASSTSTGQPTDTQYF. CDR3 in DNA: TGTGCCAGCAGCACCTCGACGGGGCAACCCACAGATACGCAGTATTTT.

This clone came up a few times. The chain uses TRBV2 and TRBJ1-5; possible D gene TRBD1, 5 bases. Germline-derived CDR1 and CDR2 are SNHLY and FYNNEI. Trimming took off 6 bases at V and 0 bases at J, with 12 bases between the two ends. This CDR3 spans 15 amino acids. The CDR3: CASSPGQTSNQPQHF. As DNA, the CDR3 is TGTGCCAGCAGCCCCGGACAAACTAGCAATCAGCCCCAGCATTTT. Full variable domain (missing parts from reference TRBV2 and TRBJ1-5): EPEVTQTPSHQVTQMGQEVILRCVPISNHLYFYWYRQILGQKVEFLVSFYNNEISEKSEIFDDQFSVERPDGSNFTLKIRSTKLEDSAMYFCASSPGQTSNQPQHFGDGTRLSIL.

V and J are TRBV13 and TRBJ1-1, with TRBD1 matching 7 bases. CDR3 length: 16 residues. The germline V gene encodes CDR1 PRHDT and CDR2 FYEKMQ (reference sequence). Trimming took 5 bases from V and 5 from J; bases not matched to a gene: 14. The CDR3, as DNA: TGTGCCAGCAGCCCACCCCCCGGCAGGGGGAGAACTGAAGCTTTCTTT. Translation gives CASSPPPGRGRTEAFF.

The V gene is TRBV6-1, the J gene TRBJ1-3; 7 bases fit TRBD1. This CDR3 is built from 15 residues. CDR1 and CDR2 from the germline V gene are MNHNS and SASEGT. V was clipped by 5 bases and J by 6 bases; unmatched bases: 10. The CDR3 spells CASSPLWQGENTIYF. CDR3 in DNA: TGTGCCAGCAGTCCCCTTTGGCAGGGGGAAAACACCATATATTTT.

The V and J genes are TRBV9 and TRBJ2-1; 12 nucleotides match TRBD2. This CDR3 is 16 amino acids long. Germline V gives CDR1 SGDLS, CDR2 YYNGEE. Unmatched junction bases numbered 6, after V lost 4 bases and J lost 4 bases. This chain's CDR3 is CASSPRLAGAYNEQFF. The CDR3 DNA is TGTGCCAGCAGCCCCCGACTAGCGGGGGCGTACAATGAGCAGTTCTTC. The full variable domain, with the rest looked up from reference TRBV9 and TRBJ2-1, is DSGVTQTPKHLITATGQRVTLRCSPRSGDLSVYWYQQSLDQGLQFLIQYYNGEERAKGNILERFSAQQFPDLHSELNLSSLELGDSALYFCASSPRLAGAYNEQFFGPGTRLTVL.

As regards this clone: The germline gene is not matched at one end of the junction; a read error may be the cause. The chain carries TRBV5-1 and TRBJ1-2; 10 bases align to TRBD1. CDR3 length: 14 amino acids. Per the germline V gene, CDR1 is SGHRS and CDR2 is YFSETQ. The CDR3 is CASSTGTGDYGYTF. The CDR3 DNA reads as TGCGCCAGCAGCACCGGGACAGGGGACTATGGCTACACTTTC.

This clone appeared once. The genes are TRBV25-1 and TRBJ1-1; D is unresolved. Germline CDR1 and CDR2: MGHDK and SYGVNS. CDR3 length equals 11 residues. V was cut by 3 bases and J by 1 base, with 0 bases left in between. The CDR3 is CASSENTEAFF. For the CDR3, the DNA is TGTGCCAGCAGTGAGAACACTGAAGCTTTCTTT.

The chain is built from TRBV4-3 and TRBJ1-6; maybe TRBD1 (5 bases). The CDR3 consists of 16 residues. Germline V gives CDR1 LGHNA, CDR2 YSLEER. The V gene lost 0 bases and the J gene lost 7 bases, with 13 bases spanning the gap. For the CDR3, the DNA is TGCGCCAGCAGCCAAGATCCAGGGCCGTTAAATTCACCCCTCCACTTT. Its translation is CASSQDPGPLNSPLHF.

The chain has TRBV6-5 and TRBJ1-2; TRBD1 agrees at 8 bases. CDR3 size: 14 residues. The germline CDR1 and CDR2 sequences are MNHEY and SVGAGI. After removal of 0 bases from V and 5 bases from J, the junction contained 2 bases not matched to a gene. Here the CDR3 reads CASSYSGQGYGYTF. The CDR3 DNA sequence: TGTGCCAGCAGTTACTCCGGACAGGGATATGGCTACACCTTC.

The chain combines TRBV19 with TRBJ1-1, with D possibly matching TRBD1 (6 bases). Germline-derived CDR1 and CDR2 are LNHDA and SQIVND (reference sequence). V dropped 5 bases and J dropped 1 base, with 17 bases sitting between them. CDR3 length equals 16 residues. CDR3 protein: CASSFLQGRKNTEAFF. CDR3 DNA: TGTGCCAGTAGTTTCCTACAGGGACGGAAGAACACTGAAGCTTTCTTT.

This chain links TRBV5-1 with TRBJ2-3; D ambiguous. This CDR3 comprises 15 residues. Trimming took 0 bases from V and 4 from J, leaving 12 bases between them. CDR1 is SGHRS, CDR2 YFSETQ, per germline. In DNA form, the CDR3 reads TGCGCCAGCAGCTTGGAGAGTAGTAGGGCAGATACGCAGTATTTT. This codes for CASSLESSRADTQYF.

The rearrangement joins TRBV5-8 to TRBJ1-2; D might be TRBD1 (5 bases). Germline loops: CDR1 SGHTS, CDR2 YDEGEE. The CDR3 has 17 amino acids. V dropped 6 bases and J dropped 6 bases, with 27 bases sitting between them. The CDR3 DNA is TGTGCCAGCACCCTTCCGACCGGGACGCGGCCCCTAAATGGCTACACCTTC. It codes for CASTLPTGTRPLNGYTF. The full variable domain, its missing parts supplied by reference TRBV5-8 and TRBJ1-2, is EAGVTQSPTHLIKTRGQQATLRCSPISGHTSVYWYQQALGLGLQFLLWYDEGEERNRGNFPPRFSGRQFPNYSSELNVNALELEDSALYLCASTLPTGTRPLNGYTFGSGTRLTVV.